This is a list of T cell receptor beta chains from one sample in a study of long-term antiretroviral therapy in people with HIV. Sequenced by immunoSEQ multiplex PCR; TCRdb stores in-frame clones only, minus some. The table lists under 20,000 clones, less than 85% of them singletons. This material consisted of unsorted PBMCs, taken at the start of antiretroviral therapy, before treatment. These receptors were taken from a man in his late teens or twenties with HIV. Both conserved end residues are part of each CDR3. Fields, in order: D gene, clone size, V gene, J gene, CDR3 protein, CDR3 DNA. D genes are given only for firm matches. Rows give clone size only sometimes, using once, few, many, or a class for an expanded clone.

TRBD1	NA	TRBV4-3	TRBJ1-2	CASSQDIGTWDRVHYGYTF	TGCGCCAGCAGCCAAGACATTGGGACTTGGGACAGGGTACACTATGGCTACACCTTC
TRBD1	once	TRBV5-6	TRBJ1-3	CASSFRQGLLPSGNTIYF	TGTGCCAGCAGCTTCCGACAGGGCTTACTCCCCTCTGGAAACACCATATATTTT
NA	NA	TRBV11-2	TRBJ2-7	CASSLGPFMGGDYEQYF	TGTGCCAGCAGCTTAGGACCTTTTATGGGTGGGGACTACGAGCAGTACTTC
NA	NA	TRBV5-1	TRBJ2-3	CASSLTPGTSTDTQYF	TGCGCCAGCAGCTTGACTCCAGGGACTAGCACAGATACGCAGTATTTT
TRBD2	NA	TRBV11-2	TRBJ2-1	CASSHRLAGGLRSYNEQFF	TGTGCCAGCAGCCATCGACTAGCGGGAGGGCTTAGGTCCTACAATGAGCAGTTCTTC
NA	NA	TRBV18	TRBJ1-2	CASSRPPNYGYTF	TGTGCCAGCTCACGTCCTCCTAACTATGGCTACACCTTC
TRBD1	NA	TRBV27	TRBJ1-5	CASSLYRGNQPQHF	TGTGCCAGCAGTTTATACAGGGGGAATCAGCCCCAGCATTTT
NA	NA	TRBV27	TRBJ1-2	CASSLRGLDGNYGYTF	TGTGCCAGCAGTTTAAGGGGTCTGGACGGGAACTATGGCTACACCTTC
TRBD2	few	TRBV4-2	TRBJ2-7	CASSQDLRLGLAYEQYF	TGTGCCAGCAGCCAAGATCTTCGGCTTGGACTAGCCTACGAGCAGTACTTC
TRBD1	NA	TRBV7-3	TRBJ2-5	CASSLTRGPRETQYF	TGTGCCAGCAGCTTAACTAGGGGGCCTCGAGAGACCCAGTACTTC
NA	NA	TRBV7-2	TRBJ2-7	CASSLAGRLGRGAEQYF	TGTGCCAGCAGCTTAGCGGGACGTTTGGGCAGGGGAGCAGAGCAGTACTTC
NA	NA	TRBV10-3	TRBJ1-2	CAISEQTPNYGYTF	TGTGCCATCAGTGAACAGACCCCTAACTATGGCTACACCTTC
NA	NA	TRBV18	TRBJ1-3	CASSPPGQPGNTIYF	TGTGCCAGCTCACCACCAGGACAGCCTGGAAACACCATATATTTT
TRBD1	few	TRBV19	TRBJ1-5	CASSATGWSNQPQHF	TGTGCCAGTAGTGCGACAGGGTGGAGCAATCAGCCCCAGCATTTT
NA	NA	TRBV6-5	TRBJ2-7	CASRPRGGIEQYF	TGTGCCAGCAGACCCAGGGGGGGAATAGAGCAGTACTTC
TRBD1	NA	TRBV27	TRBJ1-1	CASSGRQGIEAFF	TGTGCCAGCAGTGGAAGACAGGGGATTGAAGCTTTCTTT
NA	once	TRBV5-6	TRBJ1-2	CASSLGRVYTF	TGTGCCAGCAGCTTGGGTAGGGTCTACACCTTC
TRBD1	NA	TRBV5-1	TRBJ1-2	CASATNPGQGANYGYTF	TGCGCCAGCGCCACAAATCCGGGACAGGGGGCAAACTATGGCTACACCTTC
NA	once	TRBV7-2	TRBJ2-5	CASSPFGYETQYF	TGTGCCAGCAGCCCCTTTGGGTACGAGACCCAGTACTTC
TRBD2	NA	TRBV4-3	TRBJ2-7	CASSQGAGGSYEQYF	TGCGCCAGCAGCCAAGGCGCGGGGGGGTCCTACGAGCAGTACTTC
NA	few	TRBV19	TRBJ1-5	CASSPDRGSWQPQHF	TGTGCCAGTAGCCCGGACAGAGGCTCGTGGCAGCCCCAGCATTTT
TRBD2	NA	TRBV6-5	TRBJ2-1	CASSSGTSWYNEQFF	TGTGCCAGCAGCTCCGGGACTAGTTGGTACAATGAGCAGTTCTTC
NA	NA	TRBV29-1	TRBJ1-2	CSVLSGGPYGYTF	TGCAGCGTTCTATCTGGGGGACCATATGGCTACACCTTC
TRBD1	NA	TRBV5-1	TRBJ2-3	CASSVRDSSTDTQYF	TGCGCCAGCAGCGTACGGGACAGTAGCACAGATACGCAGTATTTT